This T cell receptor (beta chain) emerged from a study of T-cell reconstitution after alpha-beta-depleted transplantation in children. Study results and caveats: T-cell counts and diversity at one year post-transplant came mainly from newly produced T cells. Some patients' high day-60 TCRbeta diversity was attributed to recipient cells surviving conditioning. Expanded clones from the graft, numbering several hundred, reportedly supplied alpha-beta T cells about two months after transplant.

Remarks on this clonotype: Its antigen is currently unknown.

The CDR3 has 15 residues. V gave up 6 bases and J gave up 4 bases; unmatched junction bases: 5. Preparation of the TCRbeta library involved a method that used unique molecular identifiers. TCRdb re-called the PCR reads through MiXCR, storing one row per CDR3 protein. This sample carries about 440,000 distinct CDR3 sequences, over 40% of them seen once, and the ten largest clones take 27%. This sequence joins TRBV12-3 or TRBV12-4 and TRBJ2-3; TRBD2 matches 12 bases. The sequences come from PBMCs, collected before TCRalphabeta/CD19-depleted stem cell transplant. This receptor was obtained from a girl aged 2 to 10 with aplastic anemia, due to receive a stem cell transplant. For the CDR3, the DNA is TGTGCCAGCAGGCGGACTAGCGGGATGGCAGATACGCAGTATTTT. Amino acids: CASRRTSGMADTQYF.